Detailed here is one T cell receptor (beta chain). This sample was included in a study of blood T cell repertoires in COVID-19. Study information: PBMCs, B-cell-depleted T cells, or T cells were the source of the cDNA or gDNA that made up the material.

CDR1 and CDR2 from the germline V gene are MNHEY and SVGEGT. The CDR3 sequence is 15 residues long. The V and J ends lost 4 bases and 3 bases, in that order; junction bases with no gene match: 5. The authors' processing: Reference gene primer amplification gave estimated nucleated cell counts. Generated by immunoSEQ multiplex PCR, the TCRdb table keeps only in-frame clones and is missing some. D and trimming were read from the DNA, whereas the V and J calls and clone size are those reported in that table. The table lists tens of thousands of clones, about 87% of them singletons. Sequencing used peripheral blood. The receptor was derived from a human donor with active COVID-19. The donor label of this sample is uncertain. The rearrangement links TRBV6-2 or TRBV6-3 to TRBJ1-1; TRBD1 agrees at 10 bases. The CDR3 DNA sequence: TGTGCCAGCAGTTCCCGGGACAGGGGATACACTGAAGCTTTCTTT. Translated, it gives CASSSRDRGYTEAFF.